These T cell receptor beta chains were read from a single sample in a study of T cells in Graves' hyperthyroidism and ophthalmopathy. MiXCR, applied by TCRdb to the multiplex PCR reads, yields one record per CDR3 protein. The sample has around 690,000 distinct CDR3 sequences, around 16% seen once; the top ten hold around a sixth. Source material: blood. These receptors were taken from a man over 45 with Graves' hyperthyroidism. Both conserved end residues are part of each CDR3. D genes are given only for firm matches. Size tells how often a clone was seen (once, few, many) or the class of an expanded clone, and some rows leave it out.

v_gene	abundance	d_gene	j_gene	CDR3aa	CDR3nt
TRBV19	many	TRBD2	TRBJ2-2	CASSEVAGGGGELFF	TGTGCCAGTAGTGAGGTAGCGGGAGGCGGCGGGGAGCTGTTTTTT
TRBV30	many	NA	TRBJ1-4	CAYSDMLYEKLFF	TGTGCCTATTCGGACATGCTTTATGAAAAACTGTTTTTT
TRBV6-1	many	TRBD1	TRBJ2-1	CASSHLFRDRGNEQFF	TGTGCCAGCAGCCACTTGTTTCGAGACAGGGGCAATGAGCAGTTCTTC
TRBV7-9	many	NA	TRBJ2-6	CASSLKQLAGANVLTF	TGTGCCAGCAGTTTAAAACAGCTGGCTGGGGCCAACGTCCTGACTTTC
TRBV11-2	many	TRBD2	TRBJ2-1	CASSDQSGLAGYNEQFF	TGTGCCAGCAGCGACCAGTCGGGACTAGCGGGATACAATGAGCAGTTCTTC
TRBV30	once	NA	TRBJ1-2	CAWSPYPSGSDTF	TGTGCCTGGAGCCCCTACCCCTCGGGGAGCGACACCTTC
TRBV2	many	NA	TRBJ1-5	CASSRGQGDQPQHF	TGTGCCAGCTCCCGGGGCCAGGGAGATCAGCCCCAGCATTTT
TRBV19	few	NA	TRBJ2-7	CASSPGRGRGFPYEQYF	TGTGCCAGTAGTCCCGGACGGGGGAGAGGGTTTCCCTACGAGCAGTACTTC
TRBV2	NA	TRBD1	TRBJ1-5	CASSERGVRGGGRFNQPQHF	TGTGCCAGCAGTGAAAGGGGAGTTAGAGGGGGCGGGCGTTTTAATCAGCCCCAGCATTTT
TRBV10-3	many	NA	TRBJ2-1	CAQTGIHPYNEQFF	TGTGCCCAAACAGGGATCCATCCATACAATGAGCAGTTCTTC
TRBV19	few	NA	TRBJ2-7	CASSIADGWSYEQYF	TGTGCCAGTAGTATCGCGGACGGATGGTCCTACGAGCAGTACTTC
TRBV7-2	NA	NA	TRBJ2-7	CASSLDGLRTYEQYF	TGTGCCAGCAGCTTAGATGGCCTTAGAACCTACGAGCAGTACTTC
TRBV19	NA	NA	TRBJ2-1	CASSIGFRAYNEQFF	TGTGCCAGTAGTATAGGATTCAGAGCCTACAATGAGCAGTTCTTC
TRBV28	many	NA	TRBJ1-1	CASTQLLDTEAFF	TGTGCCAGCACGCAGCTACTGGACACTGAAGCTTTCTTT
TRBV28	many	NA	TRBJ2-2	CASSKASFTGELFF	TGTGCCAGCAGTAAGGCTAGCTTCACCGGGGAGCTGTTTTTT
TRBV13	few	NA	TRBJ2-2	CAISLRGELFF	TGTGCCATTTCTCTCCGCGGGGAGCTGTTTTTT
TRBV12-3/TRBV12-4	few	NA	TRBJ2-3	CAILATRADTQYF	TGTGCCATTCTAGCTACGAGGGCAGATACGCAGTATTTT
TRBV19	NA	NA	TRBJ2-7	CASSISLSSYEQYF	TGTGCCAGTAGTATTTCTTTGTCCTCCTACGAGCAGTACTTC
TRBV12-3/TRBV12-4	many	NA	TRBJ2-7	CASSLAQNSYEQYF	TGTGCCAGCAGTTTAGCACAAAACTCCTACGAGCAGTACTTC
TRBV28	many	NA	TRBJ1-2	CASSLLQTVRANGYTF	TGTGCCAGCAGTTTATTACAGACCGTTCGCGCTAATGGCTACACCTTC
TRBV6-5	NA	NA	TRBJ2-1	CASSYSTVYNEQFF	TGTGCCAGCAGTTACTCAACTGTCTACAATGAGCAGTTCTTC
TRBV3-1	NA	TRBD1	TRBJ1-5	CASSQLQGNQPQHF	TGTGCCAGCAGCCAACTACAGGGGAATCAGCCCCAGCATTTT
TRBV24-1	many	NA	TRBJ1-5	CATSDRTSYSNQPQHF	TGTGCCACCAGTGATCGGACCTCTTATAGCAATCAGCCCCAGCATTTT
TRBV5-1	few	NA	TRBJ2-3	CASSLDYRTDTQYF	TGCGCCAGCAGCTTGGACTACCGCACAGATACGCAGTATTTT
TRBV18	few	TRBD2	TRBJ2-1	CASSPPLAGSYNEQFF	TGTGCCAGCTCACCACCGCTAGCGGGGTCGTACAATGAGCAGTTCTTC
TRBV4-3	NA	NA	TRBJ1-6	CASSQIVMGPNNSPLHF	TGCGCCAGCAGCCAGATTGTGATGGGACCCAATAATTCACCCCTCCACTTT
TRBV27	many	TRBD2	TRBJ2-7	CASSLGLAGVLEQYF	TGTGCCAGCAGTTTAGGGCTAGCGGGAGTCCTCGAGCAGTACTTC
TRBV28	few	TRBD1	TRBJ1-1	CASSGNRGMNTEAFF	TGTGCCAGCAGTGGAAACAGGGGAATGAACACTGAAGCTTTCTTT
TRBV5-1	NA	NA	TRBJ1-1	CASSLVVTTEAFF	TGCGCCAGCAGCTTGGTTGTGACCACTGAAGCTTTCTTT
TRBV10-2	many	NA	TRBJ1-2	CASSESDENYGYTF	TGCGCCAGCAGTGAGTCCGACGAGAACTATGGCTACACCTTC
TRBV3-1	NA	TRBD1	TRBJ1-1	CASKGQGDWGAYTEAFF	TGTGCCAGCAAGGGACAGGGGGACTGGGGGGCGTACACTGAAGCTTTCTTT
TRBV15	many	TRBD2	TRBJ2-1	CATKSGRRNEQFF	TGTGCCACCAAGAGCGGGAGAAGAAATGAGCAGTTCTTC
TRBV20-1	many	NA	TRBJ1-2	CSAGAGGYTF	TGCAGTGCGGGGGCCGGAGGCTACACCTTC
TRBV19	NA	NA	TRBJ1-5	CASSDARGQPQHF	TGTGCCAGTAGTGACGCGAGGGGTCAGCCCCAGCATTTT
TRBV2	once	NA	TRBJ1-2	CASSEGFTYGYTF	TGTGCCAGCAGTGAAGGTTTCACCTATGGCTACACCTTC
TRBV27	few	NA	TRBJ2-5	CASSASIAANQETQYF	TGTGCCAGCAGTGCGTCTATAGCGGCAAACCAAGAGACCCAGTACTTC
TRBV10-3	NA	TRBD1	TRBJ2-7	CAISESSDRGTYEQYF	TGTGCCATCAGTGAGTCGTCTGACAGGGGTACCTACGAGCAGTACTTC
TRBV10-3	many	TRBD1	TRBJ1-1	CAISTGTANTEAFF	TGTGCCATCAGTACCGGGACAGCGAACACTGAAGCTTTCTTT
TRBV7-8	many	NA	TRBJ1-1	CASSRGRGANTEAFF	TGTGCCAGCAGCCGCGGGCGGGGGGCGAACACTGAAGCTTTCTTT
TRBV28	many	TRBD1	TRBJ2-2	CASSLDRAFTGELFF	TGTGCCAGCAGTCTGGACAGGGCGTTCACCGGGGAGCTGTTTTTT
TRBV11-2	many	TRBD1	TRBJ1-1	CASSQRTGPMNTEAFF	TGTGCCAGCAGTCAACGGACAGGACCCATGAACACTGAAGCTTTCTTT
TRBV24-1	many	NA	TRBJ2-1	CATSELDGSSYNEQFF	TGTGCCACCAGTGAGTTGGACGGGAGCTCCTACAATGAGCAGTTCTTC
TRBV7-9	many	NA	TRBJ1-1	CASSSRGRPRKEGTEAFF	TGTGCCAGCAGCTCCCGCGGGAGGCCACGAAAAGAGGGCACTGAAGCTTTCTTT
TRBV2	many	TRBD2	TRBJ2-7	CASSDWREGPYEQYF	TGTGCCAGCAGTGATTGGCGGGAGGGCCCATACGAGCAGTACTTC
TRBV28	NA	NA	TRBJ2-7	CASSQQGIPSSYEQYF	TGTGCCAGCAGTCAACAGGGAATCCCCAGCTCCTACGAGCAGTACTTC
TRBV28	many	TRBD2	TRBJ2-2	CASSTSLLTSVYTGELFF	TGTGCCAGCAGTACTAGCCTGCTGACTAGCGTATACACCGGGGAGCTGTTTTTT
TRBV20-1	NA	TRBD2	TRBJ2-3	CSARASGRVSDTQYF	TGCAGTGCTAGAGCTAGCGGGAGAGTATCAGATACGCAGTATTTT
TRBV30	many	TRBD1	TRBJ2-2	CAWDRGRTGELFF	TGTGCCTGGGACAGGGGGCGAACCGGGGAGCTGTTTTTT
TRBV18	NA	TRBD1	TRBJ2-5	CASSPSTGDQETQYF	TGTGCCAGCTCACCGTCAACAGGGGACCAAGAGACCCAGTACTTC
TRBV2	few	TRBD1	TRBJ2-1	CASSEEGQGFHNEQFF	TGTGCCAGCAGTGAAGAAGGACAGGGTTTCCACAATGAGCAGTTCTTC
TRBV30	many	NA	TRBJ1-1	CAWSVEGAAFF	TGTGCCTGGAGTGTAGAGGGTGCAGCTTTCTTT
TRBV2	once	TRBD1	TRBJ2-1	CASSFPGQGNNEQFF	TGTGCCAGCAGCTTCCCGGGACAGGGAAACAATGAGCAGTTCTTC
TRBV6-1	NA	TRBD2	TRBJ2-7	CASSVRGGGPSHYEQYF	TGTGCCAGCAGCGTAAGGGGCGGGGGACCAAGTCACTACGAGCAGTACTTC
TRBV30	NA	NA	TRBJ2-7	CAWGPGLSSNEQYF	TGTGCCTGGGGTCCGGGACTCTCGTCGAACGAGCAGTACTTC